This T cell receptor (beta chain) was observed in a study of yellow fever vaccine responses in identical twins (dated by TCRdb to 2016 to 2019). In terms of the full investigation: In the study, vaccine-responding T cell clones were precisely tracked in identical twins. The paper as a whole reports these results and caveats: The authors reported that the T cell response to vaccination in identical twins appeared partly convergent and partly personalized.

Library preparation used RT-PCR. The sequencer was an Illumina HiSeq 2500. Starting from the raw public reads, TCRdb applied fastp trimming at Q25, assembled clones with MiXCR and retained in-frame beta chains. Rows merge per CDR3 protein into single entries with the most common DNA and genes. This sample is represented by approximately 32,000 distinct CDR3 sequences; more than 45% of them were singletons. The ten largest clones take up more than 4% of the sample. From the cysteine through the phenylalanine, the CDR3 covers 18 amino acids. The only DNA kept is the CDR3, 54 bases in frame from the first base. This clonotype appeared a few times. Its antigen is not yet known. Base qualities are not recorded, but no much larger clone differs from it by a single base.

The chain is assembled from TRBV21-1 and TRBJ1-5; no check of the table's D call, TRBD1, against the DNA was made. TRBV21-1 is listed as a pseudogene. The input for sequencing was T cells from blood (PBMCs), unsorted or a sorted subset (not recorded which), taken before or after yellow fever vaccination (not recorded which). The clonotype originates from a woman aged 18-29 years who received the yellow fever vaccine. Donor details come from another sample of the same person, matched by shared clones. The CDR3 loop reads CASNTGRRRRSQNQPQHF. Read as DNA, the sequence is TGTGCCAGCAACACGGGCCGCAGACGCCGGTCCCAGAATCAGCCCCAGCATTTT.